These 8 T cell receptor beta chains originate from one sample sequenced in a study of T cell responses to AZD1222 COVID-19 vaccine. Here immunoSEQ multiplex PCR was the method, and the copy in TCRdb shows in-frame clones only, minus some. The sample records about 110,000 clones, approximately 86% being singletons. The sequencing used peripheral blood, collected on day 0 of AZD1222 vaccination. All receptors come from an adult in good health.

The V call is TRBV7-2, the J call TRBJ2-1, with D perhaps matching TRBD2 (6 bases). Germline CDR1 SGHTA, CDR2 FQGNSA. The ends were cut back, 6 bases at V and 6 bases at J, with 12 bases in the middle. There are 13 residues in the CDR3. In DNA form, the CDR3 reads TGTGCCAGCAGTGGGGACTTCTTCAATGAGCAGTTCTTC. It is translated as CASSGDFFNEQFF.

The CDR3 DNA reads TGTGCCACCAGTACCGAGCGGGGGGACAATGAGCAGTTCTTC. Translated, it gives CATSTERGDNEQFF. The V call is TRBV24-1, the J call TRBJ2-1, with 9 bases aligning to TRBD2. This CDR3 spans 14 amino acids. The ends lost 6 bases at V and 5 bases at J; junction bases unmatched: 4. CDR1 and CDR2 from the germline V gene are KGHDR and SFDVKD.

This clone was seen more than once but under ten times. This chain connects TRBV28 to TRBJ2-7; no definite D call. V dropped 4 bases and J dropped 3 bases, with 10 bases sitting between them. Germline CDR1 reads MDHEN; CDR2 reads SYDVKM. CDR3 length: 13 amino acids. The CDR3 bases are TGTGCCAGCAGTTGGTACGGGTTCTACGAGCAGTACTTC. This encodes CASSWYGFYEQYF.

The rearrangement joins TRBV6-5 to TRBJ2-7, with D uncertain. Germline V CDR1 and CDR2: MNHEY, SVGAGI. The V gene lost 0 bases and the J gene lost 2 bases, with 11 bases spanning the gap. The CDR3 loop spans 15 amino acids. The CDR3 here is CASSYSISLAYEQYF. The CDR3, as DNA: TGTGCCAGCAGTTACTCGATATCCCTAGCCTACGAGCAGTACTTC.

The V and J genes are TRBV5-4 and TRBJ2-4, with D perhaps TRBD1 or TRBD2 (5 bases each). This CDR3 region has 13 residues. Germline V lookup: CDR1 SGHNT, CDR2 YYREEE (reference sequence). Trimming removed 4 bases at V and 14 bases at J, with 19 bases between. In nucleotides, the CDR3 is TGTGCCAGCAGCGAGGGACGTCCCACGGAGGAGTACTTC. Its translation: CASSEGRPTEEYF. The variable domain in full, completed from reference TRBV5-4 and TRBJ2-4, reads ETGVTQSPTHLIKTRGQQVTLRCSSQSGHNTVSWYQQALGQGPQFIFQYYREEENGRGNFPPRFSGLQFPNYSSELNVNALELDDSALYLCASSEGRPTEEYFGAGTRLSVL.

V is TRBV2 and J is TRBJ1-5; D unclear. The CDR3 contains 15 residues. Per germline, CDR1 SNHLY and CDR2 FYNNEI. V lost 0 bases and J 2 bases, leaving 8 bases between the germline ends. The CDR3 sequence is CASSEANGGNQPQHF. CDR3 DNA: TGTGCCAGCAGTGAAGCTAATGGGGGCAATCAGCCCCAGCATTTT.

V gene TRBV28 combines with J gene TRBJ1-5, with no clear D. CDR3 length equals 12 residues. V was trimmed by 2 bases and J by 7 bases, leaving 6 bases between them. Germline CDR1 reads MDHEN; CDR2 reads SYDVKM. The CDR3 region is CASSLVGQPQHF. The CDR3 bases are TGTGCCAGCAGTTTAGTGGGACAGCCCCAGCATTTT.

This chain joins TRBV15 and TRBJ2-7; D is uncertain. The CDR3 consists of 16 residues. Trimming left V 0 bases short and J 3 bases short, with 15 bases between. Germline V gene data show CDR1 as LNHNV and CDR2 as YYDKDF (reference sequence). CDR3 DNA sequence: TGTGCCACCAGCAGAGATAAGAAGGCGAGTGTCTACGAGCAGTACTTC. It yields the protein CATSRDKKASVYEQYF.